Below, 29 T cell receptor beta chains from the same sample are listed, as sequenced in a study of T cell repertoires in cytomegalovirus infection. These receptors have no identified antigens. TCRdb re-analysed the reads in MiXCR, keeping a single row per CDR3 protein. The sample records hundreds of thousands of distinct CDR3 sequences, about 44% being singletons. The specimen was cultured PBMCs, collected from culture after CMV antigen stimulation. These receptors were taken from a human donor in good health (CMV status not recorded). Some clones in this sample may be carry-over from other donors' samples.

CDR3 coding DNA: TGTGCCAGCAGCTTAGCTGCAGGGCCGATCATCACCTTC. Translating gives CASSLAAGPIITF. The rearrangement links TRBV7-4 to TRBJ1-2; D is possibly TRBD1 (5 bases). There are 13 residues in the CDR3. Per germline, CDR1 SGHVT and CDR2 SQSDAQ. Trimming shortened V by 0 bases and J by 13 bases, and 15 bases separated the two germline ends.

This clonotype has only a few counts. V usage is TRBV5-5 and J usage is TRBJ1-4; a weak D match, TRBD1 (5 bases). This CDR3 region has 13 residues. Germline V gives CDR1 SGHKS, CDR2 YYEKEE (reference sequence). Trimming removed 4 bases from V and 8 bases from J, with 12 bases in between. In nucleotides, the CDR3 is TGTGCCAGCAGCCGACAGCCAGGGGAAAAACTGTTTTTT. It specifies CASSRQPGEKLFF.

The rearrangement joins TRBV10-3 to TRBJ2-5; D ambiguous. CDR3 size: 13 residues. Germline loops: CDR1 ENHRY, CDR2 SYGVKD. Trimming took off 8 bases at V and 3 bases at J, with 13 bases between the two ends. CDR3: CAIGPDLEETQYF. CDR3 nucleotides: TGTGCCATCGGACCGGACCTTGAAGAGACCCAGTACTTC.

The CDR3: CASSPELGALTGELFF. The CDR3 region has the DNA TGTGCCAGCAGTCCTGAACTGGGGGCGCTGACCGGGGAGCTGTTTTTT. The chain carries TRBV11-2 and TRBJ2-2; maybe TRBD1 (6 bases). V gave up 6 bases and J gave up 5 bases, with 19 bases separating them. Germline V lookup: CDR1 SGHAT, CDR2 FQNNGV. This CDR3 is 16 amino acids long.

This clonotype turned up a few times. The chain couples TRBV12-3 or TRBV12-4 to TRBJ1-2; 11 nucleotides match TRBD1. The V gene end was trimmed by 8 bases and the J gene end by 4 bases; junction bases not matched to a gene: 3. The CDR3 covers 13 residues. The DNA for the CDR3 is TGTGCCAGCCGGACAGGGGGCACCTATGGCTACACCTTC. This sequence encodes CASRTGGTYGYTF.

The V gene is TRBV20-1, the J gene TRBJ2-5; D is perhaps TRBD2 (5 bases). Trimming cost V 3 bases and J 5 bases, with 16 bases left between them. The germline CDR1 and CDR2 sequences are DFQATT and SNEGSKA (reference sequence). The CDR3 has 14 residues. CDR3 loop: CSARASAEEETQYF. In DNA, the CDR3 is TGCAGTGCTAGGGCCTCTGCGGAGGAGGAGACCCAGTACTTC.

The chain uses TRBV19 and TRBJ1-4, with D unclear. The V gene's germline CDR1 is LNHDA and CDR2 SQIVND (reference sequence). This CDR3 is built from 15 residues. The V end lost 3 bases, the J end lost 5 bases, and 13 bases lay between the germline ends. The CDR3 bases are TGTGCCAGTAGTATCCGGGCAGGAGCGAATGAAAAACTGTTTTTT. Translating gives CASSIRAGANEKLFF. Full variable domain (outside the CDR3, taken from reference TRBV19 and TRBJ1-4): DGGITQSPKYLFRKEGQNVTLSCEQNLNHDAMYWYRQDPGQGLRLIYYSQIVNDFQKGDIAEGYSVSREKKESFPLTVTSAQKNPTAFYLCASSIRAGANEKLFFGSGTQLSVL.

This clonotype came up a few times. J is TRBJ2-1 and V is TRBV7-6; D gene uncertain. V lost 5 bases and J 7 bases, leaving 12 bases between the germline ends. This CDR3 region has 13 residues. Per germline, CDR1 SGHVS and CDR2 FNYEAQ. The CDR3 coding sequence is TGTGCCAGCAGCCTAAGTTCGTGGAATGAGCAGTTCTTC. It is translated as CASSLSSWNEQFF.

J is TRBJ1-5 and V is TRBV2; no clear D. From germline, CDR1 is SNHLY and CDR2 FYNNEI. This CDR3 region has 15 residues. Trimming removed 6 bases from V and 5 bases from J, with 17 bases in between. CDR3 DNA: TGTGCCAGCAGGGCCGACTCCATGGGAGATCAGCCCCAGCATTTT. Translating it yields CASRADSMGDQPQHF. Supplemented by reference TRBV2 and TRBJ1-5, the full variable domain reads EPEVTQTPSHQVTQMGQEVILRCVPISNHLYFYWYRQILGQKVEFLVSFYNNEISEKSEIFDDQFSVERPDGSNFTLKIRSTKLEDSAMYFCASRADSMGDQPQHFGDGTRLSIL.

The chain is built from TRBV12-3 or TRBV12-4 and TRBJ2-5; D is tentatively TRBD1 or TRBD2 (5 bases each). V dropped 7 bases and J dropped 3 bases, with 12 bases sitting between them. The CDR3 contains 13 residues. This CDR3 is CASISRDEETQYF. The CDR3, as DNA: TGTGCCAGCATTTCCCGGGACGAAGAGACCCAGTACTTC.

In DNA, the CDR3 is TGTGCCAGCAGCCACCAGGGTGGATGGAGCCGGGAGCTGTTTTTT. Its protein is CASSHQGGWSRELFF. J is TRBJ2-2 and V is TRBV14; D is possibly TRBD1 (5 bases). V shed 3 bases and J shed 9 bases, with 17 bases lying between them. Germline CDR1 reads SGHDN; CDR2 reads FVKESK. This CDR3 comprises 15 residues.

This clonotype was found a few times. The CDR3 region is CASSPRDRGTDTQYF. The CDR3 DNA sequence: TGCGCCAGCAGCCCGCGGGACAGGGGCACAGATACGCAGTATTTT. V and J are TRBV4-1 and TRBJ2-3, with 9 bases fitting TRBD1. The germline V gene has CDR1 MGHRA and CDR2 YSYEKL. With V trimmed by 4 bases and J by 1 base, 3 bases remained unmatched. The CDR3 has 15 amino acids.

The V gene is TRBV6-1, the J gene TRBJ2-2; TRBD1 or TRBD2 may be the D gene (5 bases each). The length of the CDR3 is 13 residues. Trimming cost V 6 bases and J 7 bases, with 12 bases left between them. Per the germline V gene, CDR1 is MNHNS and CDR2 is SASEGT. The CDR3 region is CASRRGEGGELFF. CDR3 nucleotide sequence: TGTGCCAGCAGGAGGGGAGAAGGCGGGGAGCTGTTTTTT.

V is TRBV20-1 and J is TRBJ2-3; 8 bases fit TRBD2. V was pared by 3 bases and J by 2 bases, with 4 bases of the junction left unmatched. The CDR3 extends over 14 amino acids. The germline gives CDR1 DFQATT, CDR2 SNEGSKA (reference sequence). CDR3 protein: CSASRGGDTDTQYF. CDR3 coding DNA: TGCAGTGCTAGTCGGGGGGGGGACACAGATACGCAGTATTTT.

In its sample, this clonotype was seen a few times. The V and J genes are TRBV6-1 and TRBJ2-3; D ambiguous. Trimming took 4 bases from V and 2 from J, leaving 4 bases between them. The germline CDR1 and CDR2 sequences are MNHNS and SASEGT. The CDR3 loop spans 12 amino acids. CDR3 protein: CASSVNTDTQYF. Written as DNA, the CDR3 is TGTGCCAGCAGTGTAAACACAGATACGCAGTATTTT.

This clonotype has a handful of counts. The rearrangement uses TRBV20-1 and TRBJ2-1; 9 bases agree with TRBD2. V shed 6 bases and J 9 bases; nucleotides not matched to a gene: 12. Germline CDR1 reads DFQATT; CDR2 reads SNEGSKA (reference sequence). The length of the CDR3 is 14 residues. The CDR3 reads CSAKQGGRDGEQFF. In DNA, the CDR3 is TGCAGTGCGAAACAGGGCGGGAGGGACGGTGAGCAGTTCTTC.

The rearrangement uses TRBV6-5 and TRBJ2-6; D not resolved. Germline CDR1 is MNHEY and CDR2 is SVGAGI. V lost 5 bases and J lost 2, with 7 bases in between. This CDR3 spans 14 amino acids. The CDR3 DNA is TGTGCCAGCAGTACTTTGACTGGGGCCAACGTCCTGACTTTC. This gives the protein CASSTLTGANVLTF.

The chain uses TRBV6-5 and TRBJ2-7; perhaps D is TRBD1 or TRBD2 (5 bases each). V lost 0 bases and J lost 3, with 18 bases in between. The CDR3 has 17 amino acids. Per the germline V gene, CDR1 is MNHEY and CDR2 is SVGAGI. The CDR3 nucleotides are TGTGCCAGCAGTTACTCGAAGACCGGGACCGACCTCTACGAGCAGTACTTC. Protein sequence: CASSYSKTGTDLYEQYF.

V usage is TRBV7-2 and J usage is TRBJ2-7; possibly TRBD1 for D (5 bases). This CDR3 contains 13 residues. Trimming removed 3 bases at V and 3 bases at J, with 9 bases between. Germline CDR1 is SGHTA and CDR2 is FQGNSA. CDR3 coding DNA: TGTGCCAGCAGCTTCACTGGACACTACGAGCAGTACTTC. Translating gives CASSFTGHYEQYF.

V and J are TRBV4-2 and TRBJ1-2; no firm D call. The germline V and J ends were trimmed by 3 bases and 4 bases, with 6 bases remaining between them. This CDR3 has 12 amino acids. Germline CDR1 is LGHNA and CDR2 is YNFKEQ. CDR3 coding DNA: TGTGCCAGCAGCCATCAGTCCTATGGCTACACCTTC. It encodes CASSHQSYGYTF.

This clonotype was seen ten or more times. The chain recombines TRBV2 with TRBJ2-7; TRBD1 or TRBD2 may be the D gene (5 bases each). The germline V gene has CDR1 SNHLY and CDR2 FYNNEI. This CDR3 contains 10 residues. The germline V and J ends were trimmed by 8 bases and 3 bases, with 5 bases remaining between them. Here the CDR3 reads CASGGYEQYF. For the CDR3, the DNA is TGTGCCAGCGGGGGCTACGAGCAGTACTTC.

This clonotype was seen only once. The chain has TRBV6-6 and TRBJ2-3; weak D call: TRBD2 (5 bases). Germline CDR1 MNHNY, CDR2 SVGAGI (reference sequence). V shed 4 bases and J shed 1 base, with 15 bases lying between them. The CDR3 consists of 16 residues. The CDR3 spells CASSSRSGVGTDTQYF. The CDR3 DNA follows: TGTGCCAGCAGTTCTAGAAGCGGCGTGGGCACAGATACGCAGTATTTT.

The sample holds one count of this clonotype. The chain carries TRBV12-5 and TRBJ2-3; 7 bases are shared with TRBD2. Germline lookup yields CDR1 LGHNT and CDR2 FRNRAP. CDR3 length: 15 residues. V gave up 6 bases and J gave up 5 bases; unmatched junction bases: 11. CDR3 sequence (DNA): TGTGCTAGTGGCCCTATACAGCGGGGAGTAGATACGCAGTATTTT. Amino acid sequence: CASGPIQRGVDTQYF. Supplemented by reference TRBV12-5 and TRBJ2-3, the full variable domain reads DARVTQTPRHKVTEMGQEVTMRCQPILGHNTVFWYRQTMMQGLELLAYFRNRAPLDDSGMPKDRFSAEMPDATLATLKIQPSEPRDSAVYFCASGPIQRGVDTQYFGPGTRLTVL.

A few counts support this clonotype. CDR3 DNA sequence: TGTGCCAGCAATAGGGGGGGGGCTTATCCCACAGATACGCAGTATTTT. As protein: CASNRGGAYPTDTQYF. The chain has TRBV12-3 or TRBV12-4 and TRBJ2-3, with TRBD2 as a possible D gene (7 bases). This CDR3 is built from 16 residues. Trimming removed 7 bases at V and 2 bases at J, with 19 bases between.

The rearrangement joins TRBV7-6 to TRBJ2-5; TRBD1 matches 7 bases. CDR3 length: 15 amino acids. Germline loops: CDR1 SGHVS, CDR2 FNYEAQ. The J segment lost 2 bases and the V segment lost 5 bases, leaving 8 bases of the junction unmatched. As DNA, the CDR3 is TGTGCCAGCAGCACCCAGACAGGGTTTCAAGAGACCCAGTACTTC. Amino acid sequence: CASSTQTGFQETQYF.

The chain employs TRBV2 and TRBJ2-4, with D perhaps being TRBD1 or TRBD2 (6 bases each). The germline V and J ends were trimmed by 1 base and 5 bases, with 15 bases remaining between them. The CDR3 totals 16 residues. The germline CDR1 and CDR2 sequences are SNHLY and FYNNEI. The CDR3 nucleotides read TGTGCCAGCAGTGAAGACCCCCCGGGGGCGGAAAACATTCAGTACTTC. Its translation is CASSEDPPGAENIQYF.

In its sample, this clonotype was seen a few times. This chain uses TRBV2 with TRBJ2-1; D unclear. Trimming stripped 6 bases from V and 4 bases from J, with 7 bases between. CDR3 length: 12 residues. CDR1 is SNHLY and CDR2 is FYNNEI in the germline V gene. DNA for the CDR3: TGTGCCAGCAGCGGAAATTACAATGAGCAGTTCTTC. Amino acids: CASSGNYNEQFF.

The chain combines TRBV7-6 with TRBJ2-2, with 8 bases matching TRBD1. With V trimmed by 2 bases and J by 5 bases, 7 bases remained unmatched. The CDR3 spans 16 residues. Germline assignment: CDR1 SGHVS and CDR2 FNYEAQ. The CDR3 bases are TGTGCCAGCAGCTTAAGGACAGGGACGGAAACCGGGGAGCTGTTTTTT. It is translated as CASSLRTGTETGELFF.

This clonotype has a handful of counts. The V call is TRBV6-1, the J call TRBJ1-3; 9 bases align to TRBD1. Germline trimming cut 1 base from V and 4 bases from J; bases unmatched to any gene: 2. The CDR3 has 15 amino acids. Looked up from germline, CDR1 is MNHNS and CDR2 is SASEGT. This CDR3 is CASSEVGTGGNTIYF. The CDR3 region has the DNA TGTGCCAGCAGTGAAGTGGGGACAGGGGGAAACACCATATATTTT.